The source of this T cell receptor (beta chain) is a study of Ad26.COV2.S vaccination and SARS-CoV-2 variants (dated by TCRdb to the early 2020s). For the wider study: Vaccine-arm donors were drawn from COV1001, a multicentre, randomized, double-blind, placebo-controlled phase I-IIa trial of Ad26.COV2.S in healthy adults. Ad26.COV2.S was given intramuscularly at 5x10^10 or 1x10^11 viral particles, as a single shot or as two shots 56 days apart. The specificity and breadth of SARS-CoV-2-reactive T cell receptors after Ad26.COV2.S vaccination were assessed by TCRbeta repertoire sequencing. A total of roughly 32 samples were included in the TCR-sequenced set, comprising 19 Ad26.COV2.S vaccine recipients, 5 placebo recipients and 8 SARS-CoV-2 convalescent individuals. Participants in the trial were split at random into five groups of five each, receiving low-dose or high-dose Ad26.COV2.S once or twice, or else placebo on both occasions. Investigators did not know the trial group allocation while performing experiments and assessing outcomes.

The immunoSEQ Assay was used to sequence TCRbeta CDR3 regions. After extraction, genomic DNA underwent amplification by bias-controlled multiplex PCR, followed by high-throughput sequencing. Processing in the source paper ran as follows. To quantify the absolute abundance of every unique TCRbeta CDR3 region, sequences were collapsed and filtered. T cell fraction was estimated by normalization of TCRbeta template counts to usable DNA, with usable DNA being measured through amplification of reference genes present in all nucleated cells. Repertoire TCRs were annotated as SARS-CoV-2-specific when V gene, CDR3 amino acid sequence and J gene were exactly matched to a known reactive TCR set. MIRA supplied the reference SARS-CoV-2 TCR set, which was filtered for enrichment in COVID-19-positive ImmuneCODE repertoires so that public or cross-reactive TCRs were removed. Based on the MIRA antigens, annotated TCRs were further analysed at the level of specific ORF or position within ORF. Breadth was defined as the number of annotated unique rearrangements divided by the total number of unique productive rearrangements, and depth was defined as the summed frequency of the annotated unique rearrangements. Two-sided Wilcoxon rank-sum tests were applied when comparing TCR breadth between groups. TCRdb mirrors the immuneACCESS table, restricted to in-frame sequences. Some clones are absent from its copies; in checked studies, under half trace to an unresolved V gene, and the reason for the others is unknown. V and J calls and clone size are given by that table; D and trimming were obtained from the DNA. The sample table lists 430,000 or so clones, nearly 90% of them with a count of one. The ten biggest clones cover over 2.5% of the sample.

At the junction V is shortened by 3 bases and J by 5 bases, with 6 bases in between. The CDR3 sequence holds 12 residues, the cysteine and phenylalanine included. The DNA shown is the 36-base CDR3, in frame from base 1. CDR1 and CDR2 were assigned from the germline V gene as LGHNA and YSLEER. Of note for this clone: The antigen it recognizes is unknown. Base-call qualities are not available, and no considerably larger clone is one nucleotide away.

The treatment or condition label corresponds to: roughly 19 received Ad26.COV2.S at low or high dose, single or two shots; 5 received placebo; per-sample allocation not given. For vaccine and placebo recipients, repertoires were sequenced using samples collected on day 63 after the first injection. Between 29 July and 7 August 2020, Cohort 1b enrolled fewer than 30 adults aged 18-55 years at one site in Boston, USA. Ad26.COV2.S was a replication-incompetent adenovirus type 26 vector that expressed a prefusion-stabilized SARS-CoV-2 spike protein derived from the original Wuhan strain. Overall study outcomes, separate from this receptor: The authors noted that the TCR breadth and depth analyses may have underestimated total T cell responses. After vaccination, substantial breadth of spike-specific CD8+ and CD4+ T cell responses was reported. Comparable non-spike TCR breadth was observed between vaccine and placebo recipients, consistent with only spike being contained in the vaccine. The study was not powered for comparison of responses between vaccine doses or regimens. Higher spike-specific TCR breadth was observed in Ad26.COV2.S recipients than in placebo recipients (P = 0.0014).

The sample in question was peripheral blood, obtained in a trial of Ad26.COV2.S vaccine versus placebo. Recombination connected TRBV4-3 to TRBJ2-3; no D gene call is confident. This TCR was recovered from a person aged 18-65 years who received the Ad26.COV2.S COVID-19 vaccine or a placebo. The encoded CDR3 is CASSQGEDTQYF. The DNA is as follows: TGCGCCAGCAGCCAGGGCGAAGATACGCAGTATTTT.